Listed here is a single T cell receptor (beta chain). The data are from a study of blood T cell repertoires in COVID-19. Study as a whole: Researchers got acute and convalescent COVID-19 samples from the United States, Italy and Spain. From T cells, B-cell-depleted T cells, or PBMCs came the material, which was cDNA or gDNA.

Methods used by the authors: Counts of nucleated cells, estimated from reference gene primer amplification, were obtained. TCRdb's copy holds only in-frame clones and misses some; the assay was immunoSEQ multiplex PCR. The DNA gave D and trimming, while V, J and clone size come from that table. The repertoire holds roughly 99,000 clones, about 90% seen once, with roughly 1.2% in the top ten. With 5 bases removed from V and 3 bases from J, the gap between germline ends came to 14 bases. The CDR3 covers 15 residues. Germline lookup yields CDR1 SNHLY and CDR2 FYNNEI. This clonotype was sampled from a woman in her twenties or thirties with acute or convalescent COVID-19. V gene TRBV2 combines with J gene TRBJ2-4, with TRBD1 as a possible D gene (5 bases). The sequenced sample was peripheral blood. CDR3 sequence (DNA): TGTGCCAGCAGTTTAGGGGCCGCCCGCAAAAACATTCAGTACTTC. Translation gives CASSLGAARKNIQYF.